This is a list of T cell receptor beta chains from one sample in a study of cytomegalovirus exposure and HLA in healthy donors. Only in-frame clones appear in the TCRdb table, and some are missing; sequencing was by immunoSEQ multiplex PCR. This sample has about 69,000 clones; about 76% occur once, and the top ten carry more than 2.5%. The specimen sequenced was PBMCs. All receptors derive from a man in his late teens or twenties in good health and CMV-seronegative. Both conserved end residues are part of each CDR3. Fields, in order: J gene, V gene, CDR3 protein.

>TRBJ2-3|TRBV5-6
CASSMPTSGGTDTQYF
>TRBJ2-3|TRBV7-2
CASSPGGSVLGTQYF
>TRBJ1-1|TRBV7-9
CASRAVLGMNTEAFF
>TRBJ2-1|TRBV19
CASSIGTGYNEQFF
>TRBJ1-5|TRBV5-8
CASNRGQPQHF
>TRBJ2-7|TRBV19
CASSNVDTQEQYF
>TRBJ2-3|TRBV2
CASQLTSGGAYTQYF
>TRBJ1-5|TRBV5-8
CASSWSGQGYQPQHF
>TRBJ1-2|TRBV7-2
CASSFDTIHYGYTF
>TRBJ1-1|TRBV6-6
CASSYPTANTEAFF
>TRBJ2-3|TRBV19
CASNPGQGAMDTQYF
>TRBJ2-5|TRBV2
CASSEEGPDVDF
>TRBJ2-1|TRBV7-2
CASSSVSRGVSYNEQFF
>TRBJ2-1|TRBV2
CASTSRTSGVGRQFF
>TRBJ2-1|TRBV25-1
CASSATGTGGYEQFF
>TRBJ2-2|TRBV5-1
CASSPLAGVGTGELFF
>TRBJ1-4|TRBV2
CASSSPTGGAGEKLFF
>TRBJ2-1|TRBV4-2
CASSPDYLNTYNEQFF
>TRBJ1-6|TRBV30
CAWSGIGDSPLHF
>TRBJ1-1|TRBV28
CASSFGGSEAFF
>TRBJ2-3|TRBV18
CASSPRTSTDTQYF
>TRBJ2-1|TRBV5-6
CASSSLGDRDNEQFF
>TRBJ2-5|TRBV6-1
CASSDTPQETQYF
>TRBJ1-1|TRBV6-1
CASSGRGNRGREAFF
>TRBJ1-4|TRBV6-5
CASSYGRVTNEKLFF
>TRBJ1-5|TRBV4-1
CASSQGGNQPQHF
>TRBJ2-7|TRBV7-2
CASSNDQTGTSRYEQYF
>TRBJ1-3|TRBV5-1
CASSLGTPSGNTIYF
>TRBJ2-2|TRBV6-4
CASSILAGGTNTGELFF
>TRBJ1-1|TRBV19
CASSMRGTTEAFF
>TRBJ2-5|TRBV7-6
CASKTEVSETQYF
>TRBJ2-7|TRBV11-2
CASSLSSYEQYF
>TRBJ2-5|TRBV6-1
CASLRAGSKETQYF